The entry below gives a single TCR beta chain sequence along with its context. Trimming stripped 3 bases from V and 2 bases from J, with 8 bases between. Germline V gives CDR1 SGHRS, CDR2 YFSETQ. The CDR3 has 14 residues. Donors comprised only Caucasian adults living in Nashville, Tennessee. This sample was taken from a study of shared clonotypes between healthy human individuals. Study at large: Three plates each covered CD4 naive and memory; CD8 naive two, CD8 memory one.

Produced via immunoSEQ multiplex PCR; TCRdb's table is partial and in-frame only. The sample shows fewer than 850,000 clones, 72% of them seen only once. Sequencing used memory CD4+ T cells sorted from blood. Subset noted: CD45RA-negative fraction. This sequence originates from a woman aged 30 to 39 in good health. V usage is TRBV5-1 and J usage is TRBJ1-4; D not resolved. In nucleotides, the CDR3 is TGCGCCAGCAGCTGGGTGGGTACTAATGAAAAACTGTTTTTT. This gives the protein CASSWVGTNEKLFF.